Detailed here is one TCR beta chain. Profiling relied on immunoSEQ multiplex PCR, and the TCRdb table lists in-frame clones only, not all of them. Here the sample spans 140,000 or so clones, 70% to 80% being singletons. Seattle researchers signed up patients amid active infection and tracked them longitudinally. The data stem from a study of blood T cell repertoires in COVID-19. Study as a whole: The United States, Italy and Spain were the sources of the acute and convalescent COVID-19 samples. PBMCs, B-cell-depleted T cells, or T cells were the source of the cDNA or gDNA that made up the material.

The sequencing sample was made of peripheral blood. This sequence was found in a woman in her 70s with COVID-19, enrolled during active disease.

CDR3 residues: CASSPTRETTGELFF. The CDR3 DNA reads as TGTGCCAGCTCACCAACTAGAGAGACCACCGGGGAGCTGTTTTTT. The V call is TRBV18, the J call TRBJ2-2; D might be TRBD2 (5 bases). Deletions cut 2 bases from V and 4 bases from J, with 11 bases between. The CDR3 totals 15 residues. The V gene's germline CDR1 is KGHSH and CDR2 LQKENI.